The clone carrying this T cell receptor beta chain has a single count. The antigen is undetermined. The PCR made use of 60 Vbeta and 13 Jbeta primers. Original data processing: Counted up in a later analysis, unique TCR beta chains came to some 80 million, with around 9.9 million shared. Measured with immunoSEQ multiplex PCR; TCRdb has only the in-frame clones, and not every one. V, J and clone size were drawn from that table, and D and trimming were deduced from the DNA. The sample includes some 130,000 clones, approximately 81% of them seen just once. This CDR3 has 11 residues. The trim removed 2 bases at V and 13 bases at J, leaving 7 bases unmatched. Germline CDR1 and CDR2: GTSNPN and SVGIG (reference sequence). This sample is drawn from a study of cytomegalovirus exposure and HLA in healthy donors. Study conclusions and caveats: Productive status was seen about 90% or about 30% of the time for most TCR beta V segments in an earlier analysis.

J is TRBJ2-7 and V is TRBV30; 8 bases align to TRBD1. The TCR sequence derives from a man aged 18-30 years in good health and CMV-seronegative. Sequenced input: PBMCs. CDR3 bases: TGTGCCTGGAGTTCACAGGGGGTCCGCTACTTC. Translation gives CAWSSQGVRYF.